The rows below give T cell receptor beta chains drawn from one sample of a study of T cell responses to AZD1222 COVID-19 vaccine. The assay was immunoSEQ multiplex PCR, and TCRdb's table has in-frame clones only and misses some. This table holds 140,000 to 150,000 clones, 75% to 95% found once. The sequencing used peripheral blood, collected 28 days after the second dose of the MenACWY control vaccine. The receptors stem from an adult who received the MenACWY meningococcal vaccine as a control. Both conserved end residues are trimmed from each CDR3. Each record gives: clone size, V gene, CDR3 protein. A clone size is listed for some rows: how often the clone was seen (once, few, many), or a class if it is expanded.

>.|TRBV2
ASRRTGGTDTQY
>.|TRBV6-4
ASSDQPQGEAF
>.|TRBV5-1
ASSLGSKSNQPQH
>.|TRBV27
ASSRDRGYGYT
>.|TRBV3-1/TRBV3-2
ASSQLGYTEAF
>.|TRBV6-2/TRBV6-3
ASSYGRNTGELF
>.|TRBV19
ASSPQGQLYNEQF
>.|TRBV28
ASSSVGQGARLTEAF
>.|TRBV10-2
ASSAGGREKLF
>.|TRBV19
ASSARGTHSNQPQH
>.|TRBV6-4
ASSDGLPRLEILPGYEQY
>.|TRBV6-5
ASSPTGWAQY
>.|TRBV4-3
ASSQDSGSLQY
>.|TRBV7-9
ASSLDSNTEAF
>.|TRBV25-1
ASSYRAGTSGANVLT
>few|TRBV6-5
ASSYTDRGRAF
>.|TRBV15
ATGPGHADTQY
>.|TRBV5-5
ASSPVQGVNTEAF
>few|TRBV7-3
ASSLLGYDTIY
>.|TRBV9
ASSVAPGSESDTGELF
>.|TRBV6-5
ASSYGDSSTDTQY
>.|TRBV6-2/TRBV6-3
ASSYSNGLEQY
>once|TRBV5-1
ASSLLGADTGELF
>.|TRBV19
ASSIDGWGELF
>.|TRBV6-6
ASRLTGRDYGYT
>once|TRBV7-2
ASSLALRAVTEAF
>once|TRBV25-1
ASSEPLSNTDTQY
>.|TRBV21-1
ASSKVHSNEQF
>.|TRBV6-1
ASSGGFGPGVRGEQF
>.|TRBV19
ASSISGDSNQPQH
>.|TRBV28
ASSQQHSPLH
>.|TRBV19
ASSTRQGAFEQY
>once|TRBV5-3
ARSLASQGDTGELF
>.|TRBV28
ATGSGGQLETQY
>.|TRBV6-2/TRBV6-3
ASSSQGEDTQY
>once|TRBV29-1
SAQGGGAGIPNSYEQY
>.|TRBV27
ASSSTGETKQY